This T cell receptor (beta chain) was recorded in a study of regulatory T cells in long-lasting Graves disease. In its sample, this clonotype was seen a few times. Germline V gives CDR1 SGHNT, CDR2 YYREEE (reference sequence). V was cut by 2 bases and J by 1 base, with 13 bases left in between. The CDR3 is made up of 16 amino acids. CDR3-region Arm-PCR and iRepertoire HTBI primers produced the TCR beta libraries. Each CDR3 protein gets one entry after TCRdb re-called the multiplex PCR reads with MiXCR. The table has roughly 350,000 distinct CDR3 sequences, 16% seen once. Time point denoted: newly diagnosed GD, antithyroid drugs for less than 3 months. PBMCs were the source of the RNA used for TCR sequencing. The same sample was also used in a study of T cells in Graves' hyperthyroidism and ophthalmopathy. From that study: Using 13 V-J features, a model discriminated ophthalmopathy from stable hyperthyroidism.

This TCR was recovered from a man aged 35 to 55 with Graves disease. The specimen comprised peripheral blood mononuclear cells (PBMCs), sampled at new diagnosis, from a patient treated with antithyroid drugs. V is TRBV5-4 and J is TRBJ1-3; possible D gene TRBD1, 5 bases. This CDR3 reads CASSFGGVGSGNTIYF. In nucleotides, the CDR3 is TGTGCCAGCAGCTTTGGGGGGGTGGGATCTGGAAACACCATATATTTT.